This note documents a single T cell receptor beta chain sequence. Its antigen target is currently unknown. No clone much larger than this one lies a single base away; base qualities are absent. The data were taken from a study of blood T cell repertoires in COVID-19 (dated by TCRdb to 2020 to 2022). About the full investigation: The collaborator samples originated in the United States, Italy and Spain and spanned the acute and convalescent phases of COVID-19. The material from the prospective study consisted of cDNA or gDNA derived from T cells, B-cell-depleted T cells, or PBMCs. The samples were drawn from the first 160 participants of the ongoing ImmuneRACE study and from 1,254 subjects provided by 6 global collaborators. Where HLA class I and class II types were available, the types were taken from metadata supplied by the sample provider, not from assay-based typing. The sample metadata nearly always contained a de-identified subject ID, COVID-19 status, age in years and sex. The repertoires were made available in a free public database intended to serve as a resource for research on the immune response to SARS-CoV-2. The dataset comprised deeply sampled blood TCRbeta repertoires from subjects exposed to, actively infected with, or recovered from COVID-19. What the authors observed across the whole study: Clinical and demographic metadata were provided uncurated, with the amount varying by source and participant.

TCRbeta CDR3 regions were amplified from genomic DNA by means of the immunoSEQ Assay, a bias-controlled multiplex PCR. In the paper's pipeline: The number of nucleated cells in each sample was estimated from the amplification of reference gene primers within the assay. To quantify the absolute abundance of each unique TCRbeta CDR3 rearrangement, sequence reads were collapsed and filtered. For each sample, productive Simpson clonality was calculated as the square root of Simpson's diversity index over productive rearrangements. The source is immuneACCESS, and TCRdb retained only in-frame sequences with V and J called. Part of the clones is not carried over; for the studies checked, unresolved V genes explain less than half of this, and the remainder is unexplained. The D gene and trimming were derived from the DNA, and the V and J assignments and clone size from that table. This sample has 25,000 to 30,000 clones in its table, and about 94% of those were observed once. Of the sample, under 4.5% falls within the top ten clones.

Collaborating institutions collected whole blood in K2EDTA tubes following their own protocols. For TCRbeta analysis, collaborators shipped samples in one of three forms: frozen whole blood, isolated PBMCs, or DNA extracted from either of those sample types. The CDR3 measures 9 amino acids from cysteine to phenylalanine. Only the CDR3 portion is preserved as DNA: 27 bases, with reading frame beginning at the first base. The trim is 3 bases for V and 10 bases for J, with a gap of 6 bases between the germline ends. Taken from the germline V gene (reference sequence), the CDR1 and CDR2 loops are DFQATT and SNEGSKA.

Sequencing used peripheral blood. This receptor was identified in a human donor with active COVID-19. The donor label of this sample is uncertain. This chain joins TRBV20-1 to TRBJ1-2; the D segment could be TRBD1, given 6 matching bases. The CDR3 protein is CSARGHYTF. The bases are TGCAGTGCTAGGGGACACTACACCTTC.